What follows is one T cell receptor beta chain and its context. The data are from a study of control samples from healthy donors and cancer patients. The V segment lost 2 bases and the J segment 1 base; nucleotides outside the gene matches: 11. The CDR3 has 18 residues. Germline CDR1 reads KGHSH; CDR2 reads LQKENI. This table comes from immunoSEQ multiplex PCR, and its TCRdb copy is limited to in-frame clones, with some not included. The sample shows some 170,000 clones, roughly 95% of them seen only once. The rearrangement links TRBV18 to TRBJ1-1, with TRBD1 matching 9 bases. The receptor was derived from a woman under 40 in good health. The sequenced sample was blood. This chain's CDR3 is CASSPGLTGGWANTEAFF. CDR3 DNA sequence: TGTGCCAGCTCACCAGGGCTAACAGGGGGCTGGGCGAACACTGAAGCTTTCTTT.